This T cell receptor beta chain was obtained from a study of molecular identifiers for immune sequencing clone quantification. Notes on the study in general: Whereas clones above 20 RNA copies held under 1% of naive-cell molecules, they held over 97% of effector molecules.

The sample holds a few counts of this clonotype. The antigen is undetermined. TCRdb reprocessed the PCR reads with MiXCR, giving one entry per CDR3 protein. The data show more than 450,000 distinct CDR3 sequences, around 25% seen once. Sorted naive CD8 T cells were those defined as CD8+CD4-CCR7+CD45RA+. Trimming cost V 10 bases and J 1 base; bases outside gene matches: 6. Germline CDR1 and CDR2: LNHDA and SQIVND (reference sequence). The CDR3 loop spans 13 amino acids. This receptor was identified in a human donor in good health. Some libraries in this study had Jurkat cell RNA spiked in. The chain has TRBV19 and TRBJ2-5, with TRBD1 identical over 7 bases. The sequencing sample was made of naive CD8+ T cells from blood, with Jurkat cell RNA spiked in. As for subset: FACS-sorted CD8+CD4-CCR7+CD45RA+ naive T cells. The CDR3 reads CATQQGIQETQYF. CDR3 in DNA: TGTGCCACTCAACAGGGGATCCAAGAGACCCAGTACTTC. Full variable domain (missing parts from reference TRBV19 and TRBJ2-5): DGGITQSPKYLFRKEGQNVTLSCEQNLNHDAMYWYRQDPGQGLRLIYYSQIVNDFQKGDIAEGYSVSREKKESFPLTVTSAQKNPTAFYLCATQQGIQETQYFGPGTRLLVL.